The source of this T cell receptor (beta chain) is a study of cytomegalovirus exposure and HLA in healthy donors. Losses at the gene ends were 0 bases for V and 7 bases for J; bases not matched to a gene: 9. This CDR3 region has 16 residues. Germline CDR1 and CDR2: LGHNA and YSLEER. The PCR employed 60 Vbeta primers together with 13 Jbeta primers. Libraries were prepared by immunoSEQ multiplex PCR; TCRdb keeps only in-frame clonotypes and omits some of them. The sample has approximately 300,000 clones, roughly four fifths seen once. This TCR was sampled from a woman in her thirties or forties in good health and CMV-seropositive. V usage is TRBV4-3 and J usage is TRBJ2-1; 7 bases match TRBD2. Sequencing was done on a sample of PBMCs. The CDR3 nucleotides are TGCGCCAGCAGCCAAGATCTGCGCGGGAGAGGGAATGAGCAGTTCTTC. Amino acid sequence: CASSQDLRGRGNEQFF.